This TCR beta chain was profiled in a study of neurological immune-mediated disorders. Whole-study findings and limits: Private repertoires in all groups were suggested by the finding that expanded clones across subjects shared no CDR3 amino acid sequences. HTLV-1-associated myelopathy led in TCR clonal expansion, while multiple sclerosis ranked lowest, below healthy controls.

Trimming left V 2 bases short and J 2 bases short, with 11 bases between. The CDR3 covers 15 residues. The germline gives CDR1 MDHEN, CDR2 SYDVKM. The cDNA was synthesized by 5'RACE incorporating 10-nucleotide random UMIs. One entry per CDR3 protein results from TCRdb running MiXCR on the 5' RACE reads. This table has under 60,000 distinct CDR3 sequences, 16% appearing once. This clonotype was seen at least ten times. Its antigen is unidentified. The material sequenced was PBMCs. The chain employs TRBV28 and TRBJ2-3, with a possible D match to TRBD1 (6 bases). This clonotype was sampled from a man between 60 and 70 years old in good health. The chain's CDR3 is CASSLTGHNTDTQYF. CDR3 DNA: TGTGCCAGCAGTTTAACAGGGCACAACACAGATACGCAGTATTTT.